Listed below are T cell receptor beta chains from one sample, sequenced in a study of early T cells in non-severe SARS-CoV-2 infection. Each CDR3 protein gets one entry after TCRdb re-called the 5' RACE reads with MiXCR. The table shows tens of thousands of distinct CDR3 sequences, with more than 12% occurring only once. The sequences come from whole blood, collected at baseline. These TCRs come from an adult who was a healthcare worker with PCR-confirmed SARS-CoV-2 infection or an uninfected control (not recorded which). The CDR3 runs from the conserved cysteine through the conserved F or W. The D gene is left open where the match is weak.

d_call: .; v_call: TRBV25-1; j_call: TRBJ2-3; cdr3_aa: CASSEGTFSTDTQYF
d_call: TRBD1; v_call: TRBV6-6; j_call: TRBJ1-5; cdr3_aa: CASSDRVSQPQHF
d_call: .; v_call: TRBV20-1; j_call: TRBJ2-1; cdr3_aa: CSAPALAKAYNEQFF
d_call: .; v_call: TRBV4-1; j_call: TRBJ2-5; cdr3_aa: CASSQGLGETQYF
d_call: .; v_call: TRBV4-1; j_call: TRBJ2-2; cdr3_aa: CASSQDKSASGTGELFF
d_call: TRBD2; v_call: TRBV7-2; j_call: TRBJ2-7; cdr3_aa: CASSSASGTLYEQYF
d_call: TRBD2; v_call: TRBV28; j_call: TRBJ2-7; cdr3_aa: CASSSRTSRSSYEQYF
d_call: .; v_call: TRBV7-2; j_call: TRBJ1-6; cdr3_aa: CASSLEGVGSPLHF
d_call: TRBD1; v_call: TRBV25-1; j_call: TRBJ1-2; cdr3_aa: CASSEWQGAGYTF
d_call: .; v_call: TRBV12-3/TRBV12-4; j_call: TRBJ1-2; cdr3_aa: CASSFYEVESGYTF
d_call: TRBD2; v_call: TRBV27; j_call: TRBJ2-7; cdr3_aa: CASRGSGRYEQYF
d_call: .; v_call: TRBV6-6; j_call: TRBJ2-3; cdr3_aa: CASSYSNTDTQYF
d_call: TRBD2; v_call: TRBV20-1; j_call: TRBJ2-7; cdr3_aa: CSARGPSGLFSYEQYF
d_call: .; v_call: TRBV20-1; j_call: TRBJ2-7; cdr3_aa: CSATPLTGSTSYEQYF
d_call: .; v_call: TRBV5-1; j_call: TRBJ2-3; cdr3_aa: CASSLAAEASDTQYF
d_call: .; v_call: TRBV14; j_call: TRBJ1-2; cdr3_aa: CASSQVMSYGYTF
d_call: .; v_call: TRBV7-2; j_call: TRBJ2-6; cdr3_aa: CARGSVGSGANVLTF
d_call: TRBD2; v_call: TRBV5-6; j_call: TRBJ2-5; cdr3_aa: CASSLFSGRAQETQYF
d_call: .; v_call: TRBV6-4; j_call: TRBJ2-2; cdr3_aa: CASRRDSSTGELFF
d_call: .; v_call: TRBV3-1; j_call: TRBJ1-1; cdr3_aa: CASSGQRNTEAFF
d_call: .; v_call: TRBV7-2; j_call: TRBJ2-1; cdr3_aa: CASSLTGSYNEQFF
d_call: TRBD2; v_call: TRBV12-5; j_call: TRBJ2-1; cdr3_aa: CASGLVTLLSGRPGEQFF
d_call: .; v_call: TRBV14; j_call: TRBJ2-7; cdr3_aa: CASSQDRGYEQYF
d_call: .; v_call: TRBV25-1; j_call: TRBJ1-6; cdr3_aa: CASSGQAENSPLHF
d_call: TRBD2; v_call: TRBV7-2; j_call: TRBJ2-5; cdr3_aa: CASSLVAGGPGETQYF
d_call: .; v_call: TRBV20-1; j_call: TRBJ2-5; cdr3_aa: CSASSMGLQETQYF
d_call: .; v_call: TRBV12-3/TRBV12-4; j_call: TRBJ2-5; cdr3_aa: CASSFDSQETQYF
d_call: .; v_call: TRBV27; j_call: TRBJ2-7; cdr3_aa: CASSPDGTYEQYF